A single sample is the source of the 27 T cell receptor beta chains below, sequenced in a study of T cell repertoires in cytomegalovirus infection. Each CDR3 protein gets one entry after TCRdb re-called the reads with MiXCR. This table holds 55,000 to 70,000 distinct CDR3 sequences, 33% found once. Their antigen targets remain unknown. The sample comprised PBMCs, sequenced either directly or after in vitro stimulation (not recorded which). The source is a human donor in good health (CMV status not recorded). Some clones in this sample may be carry-over from other donors' samples.

This clonotype was seen just once. V gene TRBV11-2 combines with J gene TRBJ1-4; 7 bases line up with TRBD1. The germline V gene encodes CDR1 SGHAT and CDR2 FQNNGV. CDR3 length: 15 residues. J lost 6 bases, V lost 1 base, and 5 bases had no gene match. The CDR3 sequence: CASSLARQGYEKLFF. The DNA for the CDR3 is TGTGCCAGCAGCTTAGCTCGACAGGGCTATGAAAAACTGTTTTTT.

This sequence joins TRBV5-1 and TRBJ2-5, with 10 bases fitting TRBD2. Per germline, CDR1 SGHRS and CDR2 YFSETQ. J gave up 0 bases and V 5 bases, and 4 bases lay outside the gene matches. There are 15 residues in the CDR3. The CDR3 region is CASRASGGHQETQYF. The DNA of the CDR3 is TGCGCCAGCAGGGCTAGCGGGGGACACCAAGAGACCCAGTACTTC. Using reference TRBV5-1 and TRBJ2-5 for the parts outside the CDR3, the full variable domain is KAGVTQTPRYLIKTRGQQVTLSCSPISGHRSVSWYQQTPGQGLQFLFEYFSETQRNKGNFPGRFSGRQFSNSRSEMNVSTLELGDSALYLCASRASGGHQETQYFGPGTRLLVL.

The genes are TRBV7-9 and TRBJ2-3; unclear D gene. Trimming cost V 3 bases and J 4 bases, with 5 bases left between them. The CDR3 consists of 12 residues. In germline, CDR1 is SEHNR, CDR2 FQNEAQ (reference sequence). The CDR3 reads CASSFWADTQYF. In DNA, the CDR3 is TGTGCCAGCAGCTTCTGGGCAGATACGCAGTATTTT.

The chain uses TRBV9 and TRBJ1-1, with a possible D match to TRBD1 (5 bases). The V end lost 0 bases, the J end lost 0 bases, and 12 bases lay between the germline ends. Germline V gives CDR1 SGDLS, CDR2 YYNGEE. The CDR3 covers 16 residues. The CDR3 reads CASSVGPRQMNTEAFF. The CDR3 DNA sequence: TGTGCCAGCAGCGTAGGCCCCCGACAGATGAACACTGAAGCTTTCTTT.

The chain joins TRBV28 to TRBJ2-2, with D maybe TRBD2 (6 bases). Germline assignment: CDR1 MDHEN and CDR2 SYDVKM. Trimming removed 1 base from V and 5 bases from J, with 14 bases in between. This CDR3 region has 16 residues. Here the CDR3 DNA reads TGTGCCAGCAGTTTATCGGGGACTTATCTGACCGGGGAGCTGTTTTTT. Encoded protein: CASSLSGTYLTGELFF.

The rearrangement uses TRBV6-1 and TRBJ1-1; no clear D. Germline CDR1 is MNHNS and CDR2 is SASEGT. This CDR3 contains 12 residues. V was trimmed by 5 bases and J by 5 bases, leaving 9 bases between them. The CDR3 bases are TGTGCCAGCAGTCGAGGGAATACTGAAGCTTTCTTT. Translation: CASSRGNTEAFF.

The rearrangement uses TRBV7-9 and TRBJ2-5; unclear D gene. The V end was cut by 1 base, the J end by 4 bases, with 7 bases between. The CDR3 consists of 13 residues. CDR1 and CDR2 from the germline V gene are SEHNR and FQNEAQ (reference sequence). The CDR3 sequence is CASSLGALETQYF. For the CDR3, the DNA is TGTGCCAGCAGCTTAGGGGCCTTAGAGACCCAGTACTTC.

This clonotype was detected a few times. This chain connects TRBV7-8 to TRBJ2-5; tentatively, D is TRBD2 (5 bases). This CDR3 contains 17 residues. Trimming shortened V by 6 bases and J by 5 bases, and 25 bases separated the two germline ends. Germline assignment: CDR1 SGHVS and CDR2 FQNEAQ. The DNA for the CDR3 is TGTGCCAGCAGGACTCCTGGAGGCTCCTATTTGGGGGAGACCCAGTACTTC. It translates to CASRTPGGSYLGETQYF.

The rearrangement joins TRBV7-9 to TRBJ1-5; tentatively, D is TRBD1 (5 bases). The ends were cut back, 6 bases at V and 3 bases at J, with 12 bases in the middle. CDR3 length equals 14 residues. Looked up from germline, CDR1 is SEHNR and CDR2 is FQNEAQ (reference sequence). CDR3 amino acids: CASRPTGANQPQHF. The CDR3 nucleotides are TGTGCCAGCAGGCCCACAGGCGCCAATCAGCCCCAGCATTTT.

J is TRBJ2-1 and V is TRBV6-1; 7 bases match TRBD2. The CDR3 sequence is 14 residues long. Germline CDR1 MNHNS, CDR2 SASEGT. Germline trimming cut 0 bases from V and 9 bases from J; bases unmatched to any gene: 5. CDR3: CASSEAGGPLEQFF. In nucleotides, the CDR3 is TGTGCCAGCAGTGAAGCGGGAGGGCCGCTTGAGCAGTTCTTC.

This clonotype was recorded a few times. CDR3 in amino acids: CSARDRLDQETQYF. The CDR3 bases are TGCAGTGCTAGAGATAGGTTGGACCAAGAGACCCAGTACTTC. V gene TRBV20-1 combines with J gene TRBJ2-5; D is uncertain. With 0 bases removed from V and 0 bases from J, the gap between germline ends came to 8 bases. Germline V gene data show CDR1 as DFQATT and CDR2 as SNEGSKA (reference sequence). The CDR3 has 14 residues.

There are a few counts of this clonotype. The chain has TRBV7-2 and TRBJ1-3; D is unclear. Trimming left V 2 bases short and J 0 bases short, with 5 bases between. This CDR3 has 14 amino acids. The germline V gene has CDR1 SGHTA and CDR2 FQGNSA. DNA of the CDR3: TGTGCCAGCAGCTTATACAGCTCTGGAAACACCATATATTTT. As protein: CASSLYSSGNTIYF.

The chain joins TRBV15 to TRBJ2-3, with D perhaps assigned TRBD1 or TRBD2 (5 bases each). V lost 5 bases and J 2 bases, leaving 8 bases between the germline ends. The CDR3 is 13 amino acids. The germline gives CDR1 LNHNV, CDR2 YYDKDF (reference sequence). CDR3 residues: CATSGGDTDTQYF. CDR3 sequence (DNA): TGTGCCACCAGCGGGGGAGACACAGATACGCAGTATTTT.

This clonotype appeared a few times. The CDR3: CASLNERGTDTQYF. CDR3 DNA: TGTGCCAGCCTCAATGAGCGGGGGACAGATACGCAGTATTTT. The gene calls are TRBV2 and TRBJ2-3; 8 bases match TRBD2. This CDR3 has 14 residues. V lost 8 bases, J lost 3 bases, and 7 bases stayed unmatched. Germline loops: CDR1 SNHLY, CDR2 FYNNEI. The entire variable domain, with the rest obtained from reference TRBV2 and TRBJ2-3, is as follows: EPEVTQTPSHQVTQMGQEVILRCVPISNHLYFYWYRQILGQKVEFLVSFYNNEISEKSEIFDDQFSVERPDGSNFTLKIRSTKLEDSAMYFCASLNERGTDTQYFGPGTRLTVL.

This chain connects TRBV19 to TRBJ2-1, with a possible D match to TRBD1 (5 bases). Germline lookup yields CDR1 LNHDA and CDR2 SQIVND (reference sequence). V was clipped by 0 bases and J by 4 bases, with 13 bases between them. CDR3 size: 16 residues. The CDR3 region is CASSIDHRGPYNEQFF. For the CDR3, the DNA is TGTGCCAGTAGTATAGATCATAGGGGCCCGTACAATGAGCAGTTCTTC.

This clonotype was counted many times. The V gene is TRBV12-3 or TRBV12-4, the J gene TRBJ2-1; 7 nucleotides align to TRBD1. This CDR3 region has 19 residues. Germline trimming cut 4 bases from V and 0 bases from J; bases unmatched to any gene: 15. The CDR3 DNA sequence: TGTGCCAGCAGTTCGTTCACCTTGACAGGGAAAAGCTCCTACAATGAGCAGTTCTTC. Its translation: CASSSFTLTGKSSYNEQFF.

The chain is built from TRBV6-5 and TRBJ2-5; 13 bases line up with TRBD2. This CDR3 has 17 amino acids. J was trimmed by 5 bases and V by 4 bases; bases with no gene match: 10. The germline CDR1 and CDR2 sequences are MNHEY and SVGAGI. CDR3 sequence: CASSSTSGGPVGETQYF. DNA of the CDR3: TGTGCCAGCAGTTCGACTAGCGGGGGGCCGGTGGGGGAGACCCAGTACTTC.

The chain carries TRBV7-4 and TRBJ1-2, with a tentative D call TRBD1 (5 bases). The length of the CDR3 is 13 residues. The germline V and J ends were trimmed by 1 base and 7 bases, with 10 bases remaining between them. The germline CDR1 and CDR2 sequences are SGHVT and SQSDAQ. The DNA of the CDR3 is TGTGCCAGCAGCTTAGGGGGGATTGGTGGCTACACCTTC. Translation gives CASSLGGIGGYTF.

DNA for the CDR3: TGCAGTGCTAGAGCGGACCGCACTAATGAAAAACTGTTTTTT. This codes for CSARADRTNEKLFF. V usage is TRBV20-1 and J usage is TRBJ1-4; D not certain. Per the germline V gene, CDR1 is DFQATT and CDR2 is SNEGSKA (reference sequence). Trimming cost V 1 base and J 2 bases, with 8 bases left between them. This CDR3 is 14 amino acids long.

This clonotype has just a few counts. V usage is TRBV5-4 and J usage is TRBJ2-3; D call uncertain. V lost 0 bases to trimming and J lost 1 base, with 9 bases between them. This CDR3 comprises 15 residues. Germline V gene data show CDR1 as SGHNT and CDR2 as YYREEE (reference sequence). CDR3 protein: CASSLVSAGTDTQYF. In DNA form, the CDR3 reads TGTGCCAGCAGCTTGGTATCAGCAGGCACAGATACGCAGTATTTT.

J is TRBJ2-7 and V is TRBV28; unclear D gene. This CDR3 has 13 residues. The V end was cut by 1 base, the J end by 0 bases, with 4 bases between. Germline assignment: CDR1 MDHEN and CDR2 SYDVKM. The chain's CDR3 is CASSLSRSYEQYF. In DNA, the CDR3 is TGTGCCAGCAGTTTATCTCGCTCCTACGAGCAGTACTTC.

The V and J genes are TRBV12-3 or TRBV12-4 and TRBJ2-7; a possible D gene is TRBD2 (6 bases). The CDR3 runs 14 residues. Trimming took off 3 bases at V and 7 bases at J, with 16 bases between the two ends. The CDR3 DNA is TGTGCCAGCAGTTTTGGTGGGATCCGGGGGGAGCAGTACTTC. It codes for CASSFGGIRGEQYF.

V and J are TRBV6-1 and TRBJ1-5; D possibly corresponds to TRBD1 (5 bases). The length of the CDR3 is 14 residues. The V gene's germline CDR1 is MNHNS and CDR2 SASEGT. The V and J ends lost 5 bases and 9 bases respectively, with 17 bases between them. The CDR3 nucleotides are TGTGCCAGCAGTTATTCCGGGACCGGGGGGCCCCAGCATTTT. Amino acids: CASSYSGTGGPQHF.

The chain couples TRBV13 to TRBJ2-5, with D maybe TRBD2 (6 bases). The CDR3 runs 15 residues. Germline CDR1 reads PRHDT; CDR2 reads FYEKMQ (reference sequence). Trimming removed 5 bases from V and 4 bases from J, with 17 bases in between. CDR3 sequence (DNA): TGTGCCAGCAGCCCCCGAAGTAGCGGAGGAGAGACCCAGTACTTC. Amino acids: CASSPRSSGGETQYF.

In this sample, this clonotype turned up a few times. This rearrangement joins TRBV6-2 or TRBV6-3 to TRBJ2-1; possibly TRBD1 for D (6 bases). The CDR3 sequence is 15 residues long. V was clipped by 6 bases and J by 0 bases, with 12 bases between them. Germline values: CDR1 MNHEY, CDR2 SVGEGT. The CDR3, as DNA: TGTGCCAGCAGCGAAACAGGGAGCTCCTACAATGAGCAGTTCTTC. This sequence encodes CASSETGSSYNEQFF.

This clonotype was counted at least ten times. The rearrangement links TRBV6-1 to TRBJ2-1; D is perhaps TRBD1 or TRBD2 (5 bases each). The CDR3 is 15 amino acids. V lost 3 bases to trimming and J lost 5 bases, with 14 bases between them. Germline-derived CDR1 and CDR2 are MNHNS and SASEGT. CDR3 sequence: CASSEAQGRNNEQFF. DNA for the CDR3: TGTGCCAGCAGTGAGGCCCAGGGACGGAACAATGAGCAGTTCTTC.

The chain has TRBV2 and TRBJ1-1; possible D gene TRBD1, 5 bases. The V gene lost 3 bases and the J gene lost 4 bases, with 12 bases spanning the gap. In germline, CDR1 is SNHLY, CDR2 FYNNEI. The CDR3 is made up of 14 amino acids. In nucleotides, the CDR3 is TGTGCCAGCAGTGACCAGGGCGGGGGCACTGAAGCTTTCTTT. As protein: CASSDQGGGTEAFF.